These 25 T cell receptor beta chains share one sample of origin, sequenced in a study of CD8 T cells in Susac syndrome. Random hexamers were used to reverse transcribe the RNA input (about 0.5 to 1 ug). One entry per CDR3 protein, called by TCRdb with MiXCR from the immunoSEQ multiplex PCR reads. Here the sample spans roughly 28,000 distinct CDR3 sequences, around 94% being singletons. Sequenced: CD8+ T cells from PBMCs. Every receptor here comes from a human donor in good health.

V gene TRBV29-1 combines with J gene TRBJ2-5; 9 bases match TRBD1. V was pared by 3 bases and J by 0 bases, with 17 bases of the junction left unmatched. This CDR3 spans 19 amino acids. Germline values: CDR1 SQVTM, CDR2 ANQGSEA. CDR3 in DNA: TGCAGCGTTGATCCCGCATTGGGACAGGGCCAAGGGTACCAAGAGACCCAGTACTTC. As protein: CSVDPALGQGQGYQETQYF.

This sequence joins TRBV7-9 and TRBJ1-1; D uncertain. CDR1 is SEHNR and CDR2 is FQNEAQ in the germline V gene (reference sequence). The CDR3 is 16 residues long. The V end lost 3 bases, the J end lost 3 bases, and 17 bases lay between the germline ends. CDR3 protein: CASSLARGGYHTEAFF. In DNA, the CDR3 is TGTGCCAGCAGCTTGGCCAGAGGAGGATACCACACTGAAGCTTTCTTT. The whole variable domain, remainder taken from reference TRBV7-9 and TRBJ1-1, is DTGVSQNPRHKITKRGQNVTFRCDPISEHNRLYWYRQTLGQGPEFLTYFQNEAQLEKSRLLSDRFSAERPKGSFSTLEIQRTEQGDSAMYLCASSLARGGYHTEAFFGQGTRLTVV.

The chain combines TRBV5-6 with TRBJ1-2; 7 bases align to TRBD1. This CDR3 has 14 residues. CDR1 is SGHDT and CDR2 is YYEEEE in the germline V gene. With V trimmed by 2 bases and J by 7 bases, 8 bases remained unmatched. CDR3 sequence: CASSLEGGASGYTF. In nucleotides, the CDR3 is TGTGCCAGCAGCTTAGAAGGGGGCGCGAGTGGCTACACCTTC.

This sequence joins TRBV7-9 and TRBJ2-1; TRBD2 might be the D (6 bases). Germline V gene sequence: CDR1 SEHNR, CDR2 FQNEAQ (reference sequence). The CDR3 loop spans 15 amino acids. Trimming cost V 1 base and J 2 bases, with 9 bases left between them. The CDR3 DNA reads TGTGCCAGCAGCTTAGGAGGAGGGGCCTACAATGAGCAGTTCTTC. Its protein is CASSLGGGAYNEQFF.

This clonotype came up once. The V and J genes are TRBV4-3 and TRBJ2-2; 7 bases map to TRBD1. Germline V CDR1 and CDR2: LGHNA, YSLEER. J lost 4 bases, V lost 0 bases, and 8 bases had no gene match. The CDR3 contains 17 residues. CDR3 DNA sequence: TGCGCCAGCAGCCAAGAAACAACGGGACAGATCACCGGGGAGCTGTTTTTT. Translating gives CASSQETTGQITGELFF.

The V gene is TRBV4-3, the J gene TRBJ2-7, with 8 positions matching TRBD1. This CDR3 spans 15 amino acids. Germline V gene sequence: CDR1 LGHNA, CDR2 YSLEER. V trimming: 0 bases; J trimming: 2 bases; junction bases outside the gene matches: 3. The CDR3 loop reads CASSQDTGGAYEQYF. The DNA for the CDR3 is TGCGCCAGCAGCCAAGATACAGGGGGAGCCTACGAGCAGTACTTC.

The rearrangement links TRBV29-1 to TRBJ2-5; 7 bases agree with TRBD2. V lost 6 bases and J lost 2; bases outside the gene matches: 12. From germline, CDR1 is SQVTM and CDR2 ANQGSEA. The CDR3 consists of 15 residues. This chain's CDR3 is CSVLREGRIQETQYF. As DNA, the CDR3 is TGCAGCGTCCTCAGGGAGGGAAGGATACAAGAGACCCAGTACTTC.

In regard to this clonotype: Germline and junction disagree at one end, which may indicate a read error. The chain joins TRBV12-3 or TRBV12-4 to TRBJ2-7; either TRBD1 or TRBD2 may fit D (6 bases each). CDR3 length equals 13 residues. CDR3 in DNA: TGTGCCGGCAGTTTTGGGGGGCTCAACGAGCAGTACTTC. Translating it yields CAGSFGGLNEQYF.

The genes are TRBV7-2 and TRBJ2-7; tentatively, D is TRBD2 (5 bases). This CDR3 is 15 amino acids long. V lost 4 bases and J lost 3, with 16 bases in between. From germline, CDR1 is SGHTA and CDR2 FQGNSA. In DNA, the CDR3 is TGTGCCAGCAGCTCGATGGCCGGGGATCACTACGAGCAGTACTTC. This encodes CASSSMAGDHYEQYF.

The rearrangement links TRBV6-2 or TRBV6-3 to TRBJ1-1, with D perhaps matching TRBD1 (5 bases). From germline, CDR1 is MNHEY and CDR2 SVGEGT. The CDR3 is 12 amino acids. Trimming stripped 3 bases from V and 8 bases from J, with 10 bases between. CDR3 nucleotides: TGTGCCAGCAGTTATGGGCGGGGCGAAGCTTTCTTT. This sequence encodes CASSYGRGEAFF.

V usage is TRBV6-6 and J usage is TRBJ1-6; no reliable D call. Germline values: CDR1 MNHNY, CDR2 SVGAGI (reference sequence). The CDR3 consists of 12 residues. V was clipped by 7 bases and J by 13 bases, with 14 bases between them. CDR3 residues: CASTNKFHPLHF. The CDR3 DNA follows: TGTGCCAGCACCAATAAATTCCACCCCCTCCACTTT.

V and J are TRBV2 and TRBJ2-5, with TRBD2 matching 11 bases. Germline CDR1 SNHLY, CDR2 FYNNEI. The CDR3 has 14 amino acids. V trimming: 6 bases; J trimming: 6 bases; junction bases outside the gene matches: 6. CDR3: CASRKTSGGQTQYF. The DNA of the CDR3 is TGTGCCAGCAGGAAAACTAGCGGGGGCCAGACCCAGTACTTC.

The V gene is TRBV5-4, the J gene TRBJ1-1; D gene ambiguous. Germline CDR1 and CDR2: SGHNT and YYREEE (reference sequence). CDR3 length equals 14 residues. V dropped 0 bases and J dropped 0 bases, with 6 bases sitting between them. CDR3 DNA sequence: TGTGCCAGCAGCTTGGGACCCTTGAACACTGAAGCTTTCTTT. It codes for CASSLGPLNTEAFF.

This chain joins TRBV9 and TRBJ2-2; 9 nucleotides line up with TRBD1. Germline V CDR1 and CDR2: SGDLS, YYNGEE. The length of the CDR3 is 17 residues. The junction had 9 bases not matched to a gene; V was cut back by 3 bases and J by 3 bases. The CDR3 loop is CASSGSGTGIYTGELFF. In nucleotides, the CDR3 is TGTGCCAGCAGCGGGTCCGGGACAGGGATTTACACCGGGGAGCTGTTTTTT.

The sample holds one count of this clonotype. The V call is TRBV27, the J call TRBJ2-5, with TRBD1 matching 12 bases. The junction had 6 bases not matched to a gene; V was cut back by 4 bases and J by 6 bases. The length of the CDR3 is 15 residues. Per germline, CDR1 MNHEY and CDR2 SMNVEV (reference sequence). CDR3 sequence reads: CASSSGTGGAKTQYF. CDR3 nucleotides: TGTGCCAGCAGTTCCGGGACAGGGGGCGCAAAGACCCAGTACTTC.

This chain connects TRBV5-6 to TRBJ2-3, with D possibly TRBD1 on 5 matching bases. V was trimmed by 0 bases and J by 11 bases, leaving 13 bases between them. The CDR3 loop spans 13 amino acids. Germline CDR1 and CDR2: SGHDT and YYEEEE. CDR3 residues: CASSLGQGTGQYF. CDR3 DNA sequence: TGTGCCAGCAGCTTGGGCCAGGGTACGGGGCAGTATTTT. Full variable domain (missing parts from reference TRBV5-6 and TRBJ2-3): DAGVTQSPTHLIKTRGQQVTLRCSPKSGHDTVSWYQQALGQGPQFIFQYYEEEERQRGNFPDRFSGHQFPNYSSELNVNALLLGDSALYLCASSLGQGTGQYFGPGTRLTVL.

The chain uses TRBV20-1 and TRBJ2-7; 9 nucleotides align to TRBD1. There are 13 residues in the CDR3. The ends lost 3 bases at V and 4 bases at J; junction bases unmatched: 4. The germline V gene encodes CDR1 DFQATT and CDR2 SNEGSKA (reference sequence). DNA of the CDR3: TGCAGTGCTAGGGGGGACAGGGAGTACGAGCAGTACTTC. It encodes CSARGDREYEQYF.

In regard to this clonotype: Germline is not matched at one junction end, which may reflect a read error. The V and J genes are TRBV2 and TRBJ2-3; D is perhaps TRBD1 (6 bases). The CDR3 is 13 residues long. Looked up from germline, CDR1 is SNHLY and CDR2 is FYNNEI. The CDR3 spells CASSEGGGAPQYF. CDR3 nucleotide sequence: TGTGCCAGCAGCGAAGGGGGTGGGGCGCCGCAGTATTTT. The variable domain in full, completed from reference TRBV2 and TRBJ2-3, reads EPEVTQTPSHQVTQMGQEVILRCVPISNHLYFYWYRQILGQKVEFLVSFYNNEISEKSEIFDDQFSVERPDGSNFTLKIRSTKLEDSAMYFCASSEGGGAPQYFGPGTRLTVL.

This chain connects TRBV12-3 or TRBV12-4 to TRBJ2-1; TRBD1 aligns across 8 bases. The V gene end was trimmed by 0 bases and the J gene end by 5 bases; junction bases not matched to a gene: 3. This CDR3 is 15 amino acids long. CDR3 in DNA: TGTGCCAGCAGTTTAGCCGGGACAGGTGACAATGAGCAGTTCTTC. Translation gives CASSLAGTGDNEQFF.

The chain employs TRBV11-2 and TRBJ2-5; 8 bases match TRBD1. CDR3 length equals 18 residues. The ends lost 0 bases at V and 5 bases at J; junction bases unmatched: 14. Germline-derived CDR1 and CDR2 are SGHAT and FQNNGV. The chain's CDR3 is CASSLDINGQGNWETQYF. CDR3 DNA sequence: TGTGCCAGCAGCTTAGACATAAACGGACAGGGAAATTGGGAGACCCAGTACTTC.

The chain uses TRBV11-2 and TRBJ1-4; D possibly corresponds to TRBD1 (6 bases). V dropped 1 base and J dropped 8 bases, with 14 bases sitting between them. The length of the CDR3 is 15 residues. CDR1 is SGHAT, CDR2 FQNNGV, per germline. The CDR3 sequence: CASSLGLGAREKLFF. CDR3 bases: TGTGCCAGCAGCTTAGGCCTGGGGGCGCGGGAAAAACTGTTTTTT.

This chain uses TRBV6-1 with TRBJ2-3, with 12 bases identical to TRBD2. There are 16 residues in the CDR3. Germline assignment: CDR1 MNHNS and CDR2 SASEGT. V trimming: 7 bases; J trimming: 6 bases; junction bases outside the gene matches: 11. As DNA, the CDR3 is TGTGCCAGCACGACAGGACTAGCGGGGCCTAGCGATACGCAGTATTTT. Its protein product is CASTTGLAGPSDTQYF.

The chain carries TRBV5-6 and TRBJ2-1; no definite D call. Germline V lookup: CDR1 SGHDT, CDR2 YYEEEE. V dropped 4 bases and J dropped 6 bases, with 17 bases sitting between them. The CDR3 runs to 15 residues. The CDR3 sequence is CASSPRWRRLNEQFF. The CDR3 bases are TGTGCCAGCAGCCCCCGGTGGCGAAGGCTCAATGAGCAGTTCTTC.

The chain carries TRBV20-1 and TRBJ1-2; no firm D call. This CDR3 spans 14 amino acids. Germline-derived CDR1 and CDR2 are DFQATT and SNEGSKA (reference sequence). V was clipped by 5 bases and J by 6 bases, with 19 bases between them. The CDR3 spells CSAGRIAEFDGYTF. In DNA, the CDR3 is TGCAGTGCTGGAAGGATTGCGGAATTTGATGGCTACACCTTC.

This clonotype was counted a single time. This chain joins TRBV27 and TRBJ1-1; D uncertain. The V end was cut by 5 bases, the J end by 0 bases, with 7 bases between. Germline CDR1 reads MNHEY; CDR2 reads SMNVEV (reference sequence). The length of the CDR3 is 13 residues. Here the CDR3 DNA reads TGTGCCAGCAGTCTTCATATGAACACTGAAGCTTTCTTT. Protein product: CASSLHMNTEAFF.